The rows below give T cell receptor beta chains drawn from one sample of a study of cytomegalovirus exposure and HLA in healthy donors. The method was immunoSEQ multiplex PCR; TCRdb's version includes in-frame clones alone and lacks a portion of them. Of 160,000 or so clones in the sample, around 73% are singletons; the top ten hold over 1.1%. The specimen was PBMCs. Receptor source: a male donor in good health and CMV-seronegative. CDR3s leave out the opening cysteine and the closing phenylalanine or tryptophan.

cdr3_length v_call cdr3_aa
12 TRBV5-4 ASSLFSGSETQY
12 TRBV7-3 ASSLRGADSPLH
14 TRBV9 ASSSRLAGGTDTQY
11 TRBV29-1 SVEGPGGYEQY
13 TRBV5-1 ASSFDRGPGNIQY
12 TRBV19 ASSIVDGLNEQY
11 TRBV6-5 ASSTQGGQPQH
11 TRBV7-8 ASSLSRVDGYT
13 TRBV7-8 ASSLRGGITDTQY
13 TRBV28 ASSFRTGTNYGYT
12 TRBV4-3 ASSPRGNTGELF
13 TRBV5-6 ASSLLAGGPSEQY
13 TRBV6-6 ASSPGQGAAGELF
11 TRBV28 ASKQGSNQPQH
11 TRBV6-6 ASSPTGNYGYT
13 TRBV11-3 ASSLGSGGTDTQY
16 TRBV5-6 ASSLASTGLAGGETQY
11 TRBV7-2 ASSLDPADTQY
12 TRBV7-3 ASRRQPDSYEQY
11 TRBV5-1 ASSPQGTGEQF
10 TRBV5-4 ASSSGEYGYT
15 TRBV6-1 ASSERFSTATNEKLF
16 TRBV5-4 ASSLALGQGTFNYGYT
13 TRBV2 ASSGGSGGRETQY
15 TRBV9 ASSVDGSPRSGNTIY
12 TRBV5-1 ASSWAESNYGYT
12 TRBV9 ASSPHGGNQPQH
14 TRBV12-5 ASGLGRGMYSDTQY
12 TRBV5-1 ASSSGQPPNEQF
13 TRBV28 ASRVGDLTTGELF
12 TRBV7-3 ASSSGQGVGTLH
11 TRBV5-1 ASSLESGEGYT
13 TRBV11-1 ASSLAGGRGYEQY
10 TRBV10-3 AISESNSDAF
16 TRBV19 ASSIGTRGQWSNQPQH
13 TRBV27 ASSFGQGPNYGYT
14 TRBV19 ASRTLLHSGTDTQY
11 TRBV18 ASDDRSTDTQY
13 TRBV7-9 ASSNLGQGLNIQY
11 TRBV7-3 ASSQHEGEKLF
13 TRBV4-3 ASSQDRGNSYEQY
13 TRBV7-8 ASSSRGGPVETQY
13 TRBV7-9 ASSLGLADYNEQF
13 TRBV6-1 ASSEAHRGVETQY
15 TRBV5-1 ASSLGPSSRGSYEQY
14 TRBV5-1 ASSLSPLGGNTEAF
14 TRBV5-6 ASSLAWKGAKDEQF
13 TRBV4-3 ASSQGMGPSYEQY
12 TRBV15 ATSRAGSQETQY
15 TRBV5-1 ASSLAPAGGLAYEQY
12 TRBV19 ASSDSTGRNTIY
12 TRBV30 AWSPRGLRTEAF
13 TRBV5-6 ASSLGQGVTYEQY
13 TRBV9 ASSGRTGTTGELF
11 TRBV28 ARTDRGNTEAF
13 TRBV5-1 ASSFDSLAKNIQY
10 TRBV29-1 SATGGLTEAF